The 14 T cell receptor beta chains below come from one sample, sequenced in a study of cytomegalovirus exposure and HLA in healthy donors. This PCR relied on a set of 60 Vbeta primers and 13 Jbeta primers. Clones were sequenced by immunoSEQ multiplex PCR, and TCRdb holds only the in-frame ones, with some missing. The sample shows about 78,000 clones, approximately 57% of them seen only once. The sample comprised PBMCs. Receptor source: a man between 25 and 39 years old in good health and CMV-seropositive.

Concerning this clone: Other DNA sequences of this sample code for an identical CDR3. This rearrangement joins TRBV4-1 to TRBJ2-1; D might be TRBD1 (5 bases). The CDR3 runs to 15 residues. In germline, CDR1 is MGHRA, CDR2 YSYEKL. V shed 3 bases and J shed 7 bases, with 16 bases lying between them. For the CDR3, the DNA is TGCGCCAGCAGCCAGCCCAGAGACAGACAGAATGAGCAGTTCTTC. Translation gives CASSQPRDRQNEQFF.

The CDR3, as DNA: TGTGCCTGGAGTGAAAGTCGGAACACCATATATTTT. Translation: CAWSESRNTIYF. This chain links TRBV30 with TRBJ1-3; D gene uncertain. The V end lost 1 base, the J end lost 7 bases, and 8 bases lay between the germline ends. This CDR3 spans 12 amino acids. CDR1 and CDR2 from the germline V gene are GTSNPN and SVGIG (reference sequence). Together with reference TRBV30 and TRBJ1-3, the CDR3 gives the full variable domain: SQTIHQWPATLVQPVGSPLSLECTVEGTSNPNLYWYRQAAGRGLQLLFYSVGIGQISSEVPQNLSASRPQDRQFILSSKKLLLSDSGFYLCAWSESRNTIYFGEGSWLTVV.

The CDR3 sequence is CASSQDFRDTLNTEAFF. CDR3 coding DNA: TGTGCCAGCAGCCAAGATTTTCGGGACACCTTGAACACTGAAGCTTTCTTT. This rearrangement joins TRBV14 to TRBJ1-1; D is possibly TRBD1 (6 bases). The germline CDR1 and CDR2 sequences are SGHDN and FVKESK. The CDR3 length is 17 residues. V was clipped by 0 bases and J by 0 bases, with 14 bases between them.

This rearrangement joins TRBV7-7 to TRBJ2-5, with TRBD1 matching over 7 bases. CDR3 length: 13 amino acids. The germline V gene has CDR1 SSHAT and CDR2 FNYEAQ (reference sequence). With 4 bases clipped from V and 5 bases from J, the junction kept 4 bases outside the gene matches. CDR3 DNA sequence: TGTGCCAGCAGCTACAGGGGTGGGGAGACCCAGTACTTC. Encoded protein: CASSYRGGETQYF.

This clone has only a few counts. The J gene is TRBJ2-3, the V gene TRBV19, with 8 nucleotides matching TRBD1. The CDR3 covers 15 residues. Germline-derived CDR1 and CDR2 are LNHDA and SQIVND (reference sequence). V lost 8 bases to trimming and J lost 6 bases; unmatched junction nucleotides: 13. The CDR3: CASAVGTGVADTQYF. CDR3 coding DNA: TGTGCCAGTGCTGTCGGGACAGGAGTGGCGGATACGCAGTATTTT.

Details on this clone: A read error may account for a junction end that differs from germline. CDR3 coding DNA: TGTGCCAGCAGCTCGGGACAGGCCCTCCTGGTATTT. Residues: CASSSGQALLVF. The chain couples TRBV7-9 to TRBJ1-1; TRBD1 matches 8 bases. Germline V gene data show CDR1 as SEHNR and CDR2 as FQNEAQ (reference sequence). This CDR3 is built from 12 residues.

J is TRBJ1-2 and V is TRBV9; D is uncertain. Trimming took off 2 bases at V and 0 bases at J, with 8 bases between the two ends. The CDR3 covers 14 residues. The V gene's germline CDR1 is SGDLS and CDR2 YYNGEE. CDR3 coding DNA: TGTGCCAGCAGCGTTTTAGCAGCTAACTATGGCTACACCTTC. Translating gives CASSVLAANYGYTF.

V gene TRBV6-4 combines with J gene TRBJ2-3; TRBD2 agrees at 7 bases. V lost 3 bases, J lost 1 base, and 4 bases stayed unmatched. Germline values: CDR1 MRHNA, CDR2 SNTAGT. The length of the CDR3 is 15 residues. The CDR3 nucleotides are TGTGCCAGCAGTGAAAGGGCGGGGGGCACAGATACGCAGTATTTT. It translates to CASSERAGGTDTQYF.

V and J are TRBV7-9 and TRBJ1-1, with D tentatively TRBD1 (6 bases). The V end was cut by 5 bases, the J end by 5 bases, with 12 bases between. Germline V gene sequence: CDR1 SEHNR, CDR2 FQNEAQ (reference sequence). The CDR3 runs to 13 residues. The CDR3 region is CASSQYTGTEAFF. In DNA, the CDR3 is TGTGCCAGCAGCCAATATACAGGGACTGAAGCTTTCTTT.

This clone was seen a handful of times. The genes are TRBV28 and TRBJ1-6; D is undetermined. Trimming pared 3 bases from V and 0 bases from J, leaving 9 bases between. The germline V gene encodes CDR1 MDHEN and CDR2 SYDVKM. The CDR3 is 16 residues long. This chain's CDR3 is CASSFGGSSYNSPLHF. Here the CDR3 DNA reads TGTGCCAGCAGTTTCGGTGGGAGCTCCTATAATTCACCCCTCCACTTT.

This clone was counted between two and nine times. The V call is TRBV9, the J call TRBJ1-6; D possibly corresponds to TRBD1 (5 bases). The V end was cut by 6 bases, the J end by 10 bases, with 29 bases between. The CDR3 has 18 amino acids. Germline V CDR1 and CDR2: SGDLS, YYNGEE. This CDR3 reads CASTSEGAERFGRSPLHF. CDR3 nucleotides: TGTGCCAGCACTTCCGAAGGGGCGGAAAGGTTTGGAAGGTCACCCCTCCACTTT.

The chain's CDR3 is CASSPTGTGGSSAFF. The CDR3 nucleotides are TGTGCCAGCAGTCCCACCGGGACAGGGGGCAGCTCAGCTTTCTTT. V and J are TRBV6-4 and TRBJ1-1, with TRBD1 matching 12 bases. After removal of 5 bases from V and 10 bases from J, the junction contained 11 bases not matched to a gene. CDR1 MRHNA and CDR2 SNTAGT come from the germline V gene. This CDR3 has 15 residues.

The genes are TRBV13 and TRBJ1-4; tentative D call: TRBD1 (5 bases). This CDR3 region has 16 residues. Germline-derived CDR1 and CDR2 are PRHDT and FYEKMQ (reference sequence). Trimming stripped 5 bases from V and 0 bases from J, with 13 bases between. CDR3 sequence reads: CASSGGEGATNEKLFF. CDR3 bases: TGTGCCAGCAGCGGAGGGGAAGGGGCAACTAATGAAAAACTGTTTTTT.

V is TRBV7-9 and J is TRBJ2-1; 9 bases are shared with TRBD2. Germline V gives CDR1 SEHNR, CDR2 FQNEAQ (reference sequence). This CDR3 has 17 amino acids. V shed 5 bases and J 4 bases; nucleotides not matched to a gene: 12. The CDR3 DNA reads as TGTGCCAGCAGCCCCGCCCCATTGCGGGAGGGATACAATGAGCAGTTCTTC. Its protein is CASSPAPLREGYNEQFF.